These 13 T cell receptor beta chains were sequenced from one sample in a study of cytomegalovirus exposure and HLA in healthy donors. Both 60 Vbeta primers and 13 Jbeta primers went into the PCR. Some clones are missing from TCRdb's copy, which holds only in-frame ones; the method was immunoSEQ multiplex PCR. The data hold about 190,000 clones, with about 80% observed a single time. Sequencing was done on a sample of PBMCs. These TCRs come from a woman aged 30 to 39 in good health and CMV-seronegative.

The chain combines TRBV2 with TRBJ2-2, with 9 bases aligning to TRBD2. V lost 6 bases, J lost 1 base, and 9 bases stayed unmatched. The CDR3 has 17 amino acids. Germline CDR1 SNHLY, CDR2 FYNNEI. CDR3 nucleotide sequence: TGTGCCAGCAGGAGGGGTAGCGGGGGCCTGAACACCGGGGAGCTGTTTTTT. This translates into CASRRGSGGLNTGELFF.

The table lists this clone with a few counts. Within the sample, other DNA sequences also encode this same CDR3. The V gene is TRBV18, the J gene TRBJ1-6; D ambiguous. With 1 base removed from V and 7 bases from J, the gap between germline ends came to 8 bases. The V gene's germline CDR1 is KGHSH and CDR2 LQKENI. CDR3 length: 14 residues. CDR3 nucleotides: TGTGCCAGCTCACCACGGGCTGACAATTCACCCCTCCACTTT. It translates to CASSPRADNSPLHF.

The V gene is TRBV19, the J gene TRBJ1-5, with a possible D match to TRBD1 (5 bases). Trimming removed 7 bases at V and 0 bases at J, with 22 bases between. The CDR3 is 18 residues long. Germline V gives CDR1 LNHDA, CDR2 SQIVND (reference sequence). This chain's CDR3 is CASTPQWGETYSNQPQHF. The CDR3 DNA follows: TGTGCCAGTACCCCTCAGTGGGGGGAGACCTATAGCAATCAGCCCCAGCATTTT.

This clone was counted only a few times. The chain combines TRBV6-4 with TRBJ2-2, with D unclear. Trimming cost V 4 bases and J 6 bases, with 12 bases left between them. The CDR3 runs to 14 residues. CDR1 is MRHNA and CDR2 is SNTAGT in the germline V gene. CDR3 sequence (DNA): TGTGCCAGCAGTGCCACGCGATCGGCCGGGGAGCTGTTTTTT. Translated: CASSATRSAGELFF.

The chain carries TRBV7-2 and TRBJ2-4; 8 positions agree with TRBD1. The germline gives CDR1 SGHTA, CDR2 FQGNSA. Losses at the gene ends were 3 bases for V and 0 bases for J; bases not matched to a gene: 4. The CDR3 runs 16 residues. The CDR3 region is CASSFQGAGAKNIQYF. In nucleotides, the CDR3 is TGTGCCAGCAGCTTCCAGGGGGCGGGAGCCAAAAACATTCAGTACTTC.

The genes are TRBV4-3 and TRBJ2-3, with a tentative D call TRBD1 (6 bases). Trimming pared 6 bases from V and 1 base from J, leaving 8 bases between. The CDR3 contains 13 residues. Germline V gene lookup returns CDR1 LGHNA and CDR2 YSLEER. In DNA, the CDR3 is TGCGCCAGCAGACCAGGGGGCACAGATACGCAGTATTTT. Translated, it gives CASRPGGTDTQYF.

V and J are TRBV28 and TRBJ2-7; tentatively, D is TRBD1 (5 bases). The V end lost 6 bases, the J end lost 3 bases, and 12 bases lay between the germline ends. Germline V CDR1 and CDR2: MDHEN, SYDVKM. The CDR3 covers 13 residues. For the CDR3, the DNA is TGTGCCAGCAGAACAGGTCAGGACTACGAGCAGTACTTC. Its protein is CASRTGQDYEQYF.

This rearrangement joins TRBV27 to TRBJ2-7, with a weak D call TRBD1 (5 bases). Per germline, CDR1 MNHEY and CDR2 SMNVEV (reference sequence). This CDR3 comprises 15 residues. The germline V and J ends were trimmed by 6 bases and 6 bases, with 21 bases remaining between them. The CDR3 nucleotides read TGTGCCAGCAGCCCGGGTGGGTTCCAGGGCACCGAGCAGTACTTC. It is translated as CASSPGGFQGTEQYF.

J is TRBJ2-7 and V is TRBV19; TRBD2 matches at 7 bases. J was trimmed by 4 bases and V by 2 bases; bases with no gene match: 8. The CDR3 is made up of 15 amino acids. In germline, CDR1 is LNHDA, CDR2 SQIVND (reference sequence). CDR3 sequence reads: CASSIPDGRTYEQYF. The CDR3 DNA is TGTGCCAGTAGTATACCTGACGGGAGGACTTACGAGCAGTACTTC. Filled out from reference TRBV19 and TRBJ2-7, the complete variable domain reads DGGITQSPKYLFRKEGQNVTLSCEQNLNHDAMYWYRQDPGQGLRLIYYSQIVNDFQKGDIAEGYSVSREKKESFPLTVTSAQKNPTAFYLCASSIPDGRTYEQYFGPGTRLTVT.

This chain's CDR3 is CASLSQLAGAEQFF. Here the CDR3 DNA reads TGTGCCAGCCTCTCGCAATTAGCGGGGGCCGAGCAGTTCTTC. The rearrangement uses TRBV6-1 and TRBJ2-1; 9 nucleotides agree with TRBD2. The ends lost 8 bases at V and 10 bases at J; junction bases unmatched: 12. CDR3 size: 14 residues. Germline values: CDR1 MNHNS, CDR2 SASEGT.

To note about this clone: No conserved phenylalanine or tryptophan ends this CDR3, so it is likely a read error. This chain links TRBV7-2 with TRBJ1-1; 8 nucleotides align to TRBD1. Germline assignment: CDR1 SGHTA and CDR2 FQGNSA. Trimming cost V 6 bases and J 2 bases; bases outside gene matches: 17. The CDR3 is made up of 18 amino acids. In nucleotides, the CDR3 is TGTGCCAGCAGACACATCAGGCAGGGGGCGCGGGGAAACACTGAAGCTTTCTCT. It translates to CASRHIRQGARGNTEAFS.

CDR3 sequence (DNA): TGCGCCAGCAGCGGCGGACTAGCGGGAGATAGTACAGATACGCAGTATTTT. Translation gives CASSGGLAGDSTDTQYF. This rearrangement joins TRBV5-1 to TRBJ2-3; TRBD2 aligns across 13 bases. V was pared by 4 bases and J by 3 bases, with 8 bases of the junction left unmatched. The CDR3 sequence is 17 residues long. Per germline, CDR1 SGHRS and CDR2 YFSETQ.

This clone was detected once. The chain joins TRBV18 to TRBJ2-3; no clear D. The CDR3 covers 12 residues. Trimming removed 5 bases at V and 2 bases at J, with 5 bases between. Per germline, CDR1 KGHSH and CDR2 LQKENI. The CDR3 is CASSGPTDTQYF. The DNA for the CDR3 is TGTGCCAGCTCAGGCCCCACAGATACGCAGTATTTT.